These T cell receptor beta chains were read from a single sample in a study of OX40 agonist ivuxolimab in advanced cancers. Generated by immunoSEQ multiplex PCR, the TCRdb table keeps only in-frame clones and is missing some. The sample has roughly 100,000 clones; around 87% are singletons. Sequenced material: CD4+ or CD8+ T cells sorted from blood, taken in a trial of the OX40 agonist ivuxolimab. The receptors were gathered from an adult with an advanced solid tumor such as melanoma, head and neck, liver or kidney cancer. The CDR3 runs from the conserved cysteine through the conserved F or W. D genes are given only for firm matches. Clone size is not always given. Where it is, it says once, few, many or a class for expanded clones.

D gene	clone size	V gene	J gene	CDR3 DNA	CDR3 protein
NA	NA	TRBV4-1	TRBJ2-3	TGCGCCAGCAGCTCCCGAGGGGGGGGGCGAAGAACAGATACGCAGTATTTT	CASSSRGGGRRTDTQYF
NA	NA	TRBV19	TRBJ2-1	TGTGCCAGTAGTATAGTCGGGCTTAATGAGCAGTTCTTC	CASSIVGLNEQFF
TRBD2	NA	TRBV6-1	TRBJ2-3	TGTGCCAGCAGTGAAGAAGGTAGCGGGGGGGCAACGAGAACGCAGTATTTT	CASSEEGSGGATRTQYF
TRBD1	once	TRBV11-2	TRBJ2-5	TGTGCCAGCAGCCCACAGGGGGTCGGTGGGACCCAGTACTTC	CASSPQGVGGTQYF
TRBD2	NA	TRBV6-5	TRBJ2-1	TGTGCCAGCACCGAGCGGGGGAGATCCTACAATGAGCAGTTCTTC	CASTERGRSYNEQFF
NA	NA	TRBV5-4	TRBJ1-4	TGTGCCAGCAGCTTGGGTGGACAGCCTAATGAAAAACTGTTTTTT	CASSLGGQPNEKLFF
TRBD2	NA	TRBV15	TRBJ2-1	TGTGCCACCAGCAGACCCCCGGGGGCTCGGGCTAGCGGGGGGGACGCCTACAATGAGCAGTTCTTC	CATSRPPGARASGGDAYNEQFF
TRBD2	NA	TRBV5-4	TRBJ2-7	TGTGCCAGCAGCTTGGGGGCGGGGGGCATCCCCTACGAGCAGTACTTC	CASSLGAGGIPYEQYF
TRBD1	few	TRBV6-4	TRBJ1-1	TGTGCCAGCAGTGACTCGAGTGGACAGGGGGCGAGCGACACTGAAGCTTTCTTT	CASSDSSGQGASDTEAFF
TRBD1	once	TRBV10-1	TRBJ2-1	TGCGCCAGCTCTCAGGGGGCCTACAATGAGCAGTTCTTC	CASSQGAYNEQFF
TRBD1	once	TRBV6-6	TRBJ1-1	TGTGCCAGCAGTACCAGGCGGGGGGACAGCCTCACTGAAGCTTTCTTT	CASSTRRGDSLTEAFF
TRBD2	NA	TRBV9	TRBJ2-5	TGTGCCAGCAGCTTGACCGGGACTAGTCAAGAGACCCAGTACTTC	CASSLTGTSQETQYF
NA	few	TRBV25-1	TRBJ1-6	TGTGCCAGCAGTGAATCCGACAGCCCTAATTCACCCCTCCACTTT	CASSESDSPNSPLHF
NA	few	TRBV2	TRBJ2-5	TGTGCCAGCAGTGTGGACGGCCAAGAGACCCAGTACTTC	CASSVDGQETQYF
NA	NA	TRBV6-1	TRBJ1-5	TGTGCCAGCAGTGAAGGGAGGTACTTCCAGCCCCAGCATTTT	CASSEGRYFQPQHF
NA	NA	TRBV18	TRBJ2-7	TGTGCCAGCTCACCATCGTGGCAGTTGACCTACGAGCAGTACTTC	CASSPSWQLTYEQYF
NA	NA	TRBV5-5	TRBJ1-5	TGTGCCAGCAGCGGCGGGATTAGCAATCAGCCCCAGCATTTT	CASSGGISNQPQHF
TRBD1	few	TRBV6-6	TRBJ1-4	TGTGCCAGCAGTACAACGGGACAGTTCTTACAACTGTTTTTT	CASSTTGQFLQLFF
NA	NA	TRBV10-3	TRBJ1-5	TGTGCCATCAGTCCGAGCCTGGTTAGCAATCAGCCCCAGCATTTT	CAISPSLVSNQPQHF
TRBD1	NA	TRBV7-9	TRBJ1-2	TGTGCCAGCAGCGCAACGACAGGGACCTATGGCTACACCTTC	CASSATTGTYGYTF
TRBD1	NA	TRBV10-3	TRBJ1-6	TGTGCCATCAGTAACACAGGGGGCGAATTGGATTCACCCCTCCACTTT	CAISNTGGELDSPLHF
NA	NA	TRBV6-4	TRBJ2-3	TGTGCCAGCAGTGACCTAGACGGAGATACGCAGTATTTT	CASSDLDGDTQYF
NA	NA	TRBV6-1	TRBJ1-2	TGTGCCAGCAGTGCCGGAGCTACAGGGCCTTATGGCTACACCTTC	CASSAGATGPYGYTF
TRBD1	NA	TRBV5-1	TRBJ2-3	TGCGCCAGCAGCTTGAGGGTACCGGGACAGGGTACTCGGATGAGAACAGATACGCAGTATTTT	CASSLRVPGQGTRMRTDTQYF
TRBD1	NA	TRBV7-9	TRBJ1-4	TGTGCCAGCAGTTCAGGACAGGGGACTGCAACTAATGAAAAACTGTTTTTT	CASSSGQGTATNEKLFF
NA	NA	TRBV2	TRBJ2-7	TGTGCCAGCAGAGGGGGAACTCACGAGCAGTACTTC	CASRGGTHEQYF
NA	NA	TRBV2	TRBJ1-2	TGTGCCAGCACCCAACGGTTCTCTGGGACAACCTTTGAAGGTGGCTACACCTTC	CASTQRFSGTTFEGGYTF
TRBD1	NA	TRBV7-9	TRBJ2-5	TGTGCCAGCAGCTGGACAGGGGGCAGGGAGACCCAGTACTTC	CASSWTGGRETQYF
NA	NA	TRBV6-5	TRBJ1-3	TGTGCCAGCAGTGGGTATGGTGGAAACACCATATATTTT	CASSGYGGNTIYF
NA	NA	TRBV4-2	TRBJ2-3	TGTGCCAGCAGCCAGGATACTAGCTTCGATACGCAGTATTTT	CASSQDTSFDTQYF
NA	NA	TRBV10-3	TRBJ1-6	TGTGCCATCAGTGAGTCGGGGGGGCGCGGTTCACCCCTCCACTTT	CAISESGGRGSPLHF
NA	NA	TRBV19	TRBJ2-3	TGTGCCAGTAGTATCTTTGTCGGTAGTAGCACAGATACGCAGTATTTT	CASSIFVGSSTDTQYF
NA	NA	TRBV29-1	TRBJ2-6	TGCAGCGTTGAAGACCAGACACTGACGGTATCTGGGGCCAACGTCCTGACTTTC	CSVEDQTLTVSGANVLTF
NA	NA	TRBV6-5	TRBJ1-4	TGTGCCAGCAGTTACTCTAACAGGATCGGTGAAAAACTGTTTTTT	CASSYSNRIGEKLFF
TRBD2	once	TRBV29-1	TRBJ2-1	TGCAGCGTTGTTAGGGCGGGGGGCAATGAGCAGTTCTTC	CSVVRAGGNEQFF
NA	NA	TRBV5-1	TRBJ2-5	TGCGCCAGCAGCGCGGGACAGAAAGAGACCCAGTACTTC	CASSAGQKETQYF
TRBD1	once	TRBV2	TRBJ1-1	TGTGCCAGCACCGGACAGGCAGGGCGGGGTAGCACTGAAGCTTTCTTT	CASTGQAGRGSTEAFF
NA	once	TRBV7-8	TRBJ1-1	TGTGCCAGCAGCTTGACTCTCAGGAACACTGAAGCTTTCTTT	CASSLTLRNTEAFF
TRBD2	NA	TRBV18	TRBJ2-7	TGTGCCAGCTCACCGTCGCGGGGGGGAGCATACGAGCAGTACTTC	CASSPSRGGAYEQYF
NA	NA	TRBV6-5	TRBJ1-6	TGTGCCAGCAGACGGACAGCCCCGGATGCGTCCCTCCACTTT	CASRRTAPDASLHF
NA	NA	TRBV5-1	TRBJ1-1	TGCGCCAGCAGCTTGGTTACAGGGTATGAGGCTGAAGCTTTCTTT	CASSLVTGYEAEAFF
TRBD1	NA	TRBV18	TRBJ1-2	TGTGCCAGCTCAAGACCGGGACAGGGCTCTCTGGGCTACACCTTC	CASSRPGQGSLGYTF
TRBD1	NA	TRBV19	TRBJ1-4	TGTGCCAGTAGTCCCGGGACAGGGCACGGAAAACTGTTTTTT	CASSPGTGHGKLFF
NA	NA	TRBV30	TRBJ2-2	TGTGCCTGGAATGGGGGTGGGGGCACCGGGGAGCTGTTTTTT	CAWNGGGGTGELFF
TRBD2	NA	TRBV6-5	TRBJ2-5	TGTGCCAGCAGTTACTCCCCGGGACTAGCGTTAGAGACCCAGTACTTC	CASSYSPGLALETQYF
NA	NA	TRBV6-1	TRBJ2-1	TGTGCCAGCAGGAGGGGGTCCAATGAGCAGTTCTTC	CASRRGSNEQFF
NA	NA	TRBV6-5	TRBJ1-6	TGTGCCAGCAGTTATATCGGGGATAATTCACCCCTCCACTTT	CASSYIGDNSPLHF
TRBD2	few	TRBV5-1	TRBJ2-1	TGCGCCAGCAGGCACAGTCTAGCGGGGGGGCTTTATGAGCAGTTCTTC	CASRHSLAGGLYEQFF
NA	NA	TRBV7-3	TRBJ2-5	TGTGCCAGCAGCTTAAATTCCGGGAGAGAGACCCAGTACTTC	CASSLNSGRETQYF
NA	NA	TRBV6-6	TRBJ1-5	TGTGCCAGCAGTGGGGCGGGCGGAGGGCCCCAGCATTTT	CASSGAGGGPQHF
NA	NA	TRBV5-1	TRBJ2-1	TGCGCCAGCGGCGGGGGCATCTCCTACAATGAGCAGTTCTTC	CASGGGISYNEQFF
TRBD1	NA	TRBV2	TRBJ1-3	TGTGCCAGCACCCCCCGAGGCGCAGGGGGTGGAAACACCATATATTTT	CASTPRGAGGGNTIYF